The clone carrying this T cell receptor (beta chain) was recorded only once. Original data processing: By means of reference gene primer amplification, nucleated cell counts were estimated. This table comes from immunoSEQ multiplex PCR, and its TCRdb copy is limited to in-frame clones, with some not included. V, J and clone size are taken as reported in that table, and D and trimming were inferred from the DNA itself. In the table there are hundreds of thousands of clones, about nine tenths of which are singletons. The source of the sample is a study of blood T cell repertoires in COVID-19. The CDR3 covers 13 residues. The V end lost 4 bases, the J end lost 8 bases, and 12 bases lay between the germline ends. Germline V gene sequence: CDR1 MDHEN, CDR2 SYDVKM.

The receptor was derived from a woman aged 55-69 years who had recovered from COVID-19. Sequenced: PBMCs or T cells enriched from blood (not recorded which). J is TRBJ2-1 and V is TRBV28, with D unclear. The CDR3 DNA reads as TGTGCCAGCAGTTCCCCCGTTATCGATGAGCAGTTCTTC. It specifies CASSSPVIDEQFF.